The 22 T cell receptor beta chains in this list originate from one sample, sequenced in a study of T cells in Graves' hyperthyroidism and ophthalmopathy (dated by TCRdb to about 2019). Library prep was done by multiplex PCR. Sequencing relied on an Illumina HiSeq 2000. Amplification of TCR beta CDR3 regions was carried out from RNA transcripts. The first round of RT-PCR for the TCR CDR3 was performed with the HTBI primer set and the Qiagen OneStep RT-PCR kit. TCRdb cleaned the public reads at Q25 with fastp, built clones with MiXCR and kept in-frame beta chains. Identical CDR3 protein sequences are pooled into one entry, listed with their most common genes and DNA. This sample lists hundreds of thousands of distinct CDR3 sequences; around 20% were detected once. Over 15% of the sample goes to the ten largest clones. The sequencing sample was made of blood. The receptor set was obtained from a woman aged 50 to 65 with Graves' hyperthyroidism that later progressed to Graves' ophthalmopathy.

The V and J genes are TRBV19 and TRBJ2-1; D perhaps matches TRBD2 (7 bases). The length of the CDR3 is 16 residues. From germline, CDR1 is LNHDA and CDR2 SQIVND (reference sequence). V lost 3 bases to trimming and J lost 10 bases, with 22 bases between them. CDR3 nucleotide sequence: TGTGCCAGTAGTATCGGGGGGAGGAGGGGGGCAAGAGAGCAGTTCTTC. This sequence encodes CASSIGGRRGAREQFF.

This clonotype was observed a handful of times. The chain employs TRBV5-1 and TRBJ1-4, with 7 bases aligning to TRBD1. Trimming at V came to 1 base and at J to 6 bases, leaving 3 bases not matched to a gene. CDR3 size: 14 residues. In germline, CDR1 is SGHRS, CDR2 YFSETQ. Written as DNA, the CDR3 is TGCGCCAGCAGCTTGTTAACAGGGGATGAAAAACTGTTTTTT. Translated, it gives CASSLLTGDEKLFF.

The chain links TRBV5-1 to TRBJ2-7, with D possibly being TRBD1 (6 bases). Trimming cost V 0 bases and J 5 bases, with 12 bases left between them. CDR1 and CDR2 (germline): SGHRS, YFSETQ. The CDR3 spans 14 residues. CDR3 bases: TGCGCCAGCAGCTTGGGCCGCAGGGGTAACGAGCAGTACTTC. As protein: CASSLGRRGNEQYF.

This clonotype was seen a few times. The chain employs TRBV5-1 and TRBJ2-2, with a tentative D call TRBD2 (5 bases). V was shortened by 0 bases and J by 3 bases, with 15 bases between the two germline ends. The CDR3 has 17 residues. The germline gives CDR1 SGHRS, CDR2 YFSETQ. CDR3 coding DNA: TGCGCCAGCAGCTTGGAGGCCAGTAGCGCTGACACCGGGGAGCTGTTTTTT. It yields the protein CASSLEASSADTGELFF.

This clonotype turned up a few times. The V gene is TRBV5-1, the J gene TRBJ1-5; D remains ambiguous. The CDR3 has 15 amino acids. The germline gives CDR1 SGHRS, CDR2 YFSETQ. Trimming took off 4 bases at V and 5 bases at J, with 16 bases between the two ends. The CDR3 nucleotides are TGCGCCAGCAGCCCTGGAGTGGGGATTGATCAGCCCCAGCATTTT. It specifies CASSPGVGIDQPQHF.

The sample holds many counts of this clonotype. The rearrangement links TRBV27 to TRBJ2-7, with 8 bases that match TRBD2. Trimming cost V 2 bases and J 2 bases; bases outside gene matches: 5. The CDR3 length is 15 residues. Looked up from germline, CDR1 is MNHEY and CDR2 is SMNVEV (reference sequence). CDR3 sequence reads: CASSLRGGAPYEQYF. Here the CDR3 DNA reads TGTGCCAGCAGTTTACGGGGGGGGGCCCCCTACGAGCAGTACTTC.

The rearrangement uses TRBV5-1 and TRBJ1-4; TRBD1 is a possible D gene (6 bases). Germline CDR1 and CDR2: SGHRS and YFSETQ. The CDR3 runs to 15 residues. Trimming left V 0 bases short and J 7 bases short, with 13 bases between. This CDR3 is CASSLAVGGAEKLFF. The CDR3 DNA reads TGCGCCAGCAGCTTGGCGGTAGGGGGGGCTGAAAAACTGTTTTTT.

This clonotype was found a few times. The rearrangement uses TRBV12-3 or TRBV12-4 and TRBJ1-3; no clear D. This CDR3 is built from 16 residues. V lost 2 bases and J lost 4, with 15 bases in between. CDR3 loop: CASSLNPPTTGNTIYF. The CDR3 DNA sequence: TGTGCCAGCAGTTTAAACCCCCCAACGACCGGAAACACCATATATTTT.

This clonotype was recorded a few times. V usage is TRBV3-1 and J usage is TRBJ1-5; D call uncertain. CDR3 size: 14 residues. V was pared by 2 bases and J by 9 bases, with 14 bases between. The germline V gene encodes CDR1 LGHDT and CDR2 YNNKEL (reference sequence). Here the CDR3 reads CASSQSVSGRPQHF. For the CDR3, the DNA is TGTGCCAGCAGCCAAAGTGTCAGCGGCCGGCCCCAGCATTTT.

About this clonotype itself: A read error may explain this, as a much larger clone is one base away. The chain links TRBV20-1 to TRBJ1-2; 8 nucleotides align to TRBD1. The CDR3 is 14 residues long. The V gene's germline CDR1 is DFQATT and CDR2 SNEGSKA (reference sequence). As DNA, the CDR3 is TGCGGTGCCCTTTGGGACAGGAGAACATATGGCTACACCTTC. The encoded protein is CGALWDRRTYGYTF.

V and J are TRBV20-1 and TRBJ2-2; no clear D gene. CDR1 and CDR2 (germline): DFQATT, SNEGSKA (reference sequence). The V end lost 1 base, the J end lost 6 bases, and 9 bases lay between the germline ends. The CDR3 runs 13 residues. CDR3 residues: CSARGSKAGELFF. CDR3 DNA sequence: TGCAGTGCTAGAGGGTCGAAAGCCGGGGAGCTGTTTTTT.

The table lists this clonotype with a few counts. This chain joins TRBV12-3 or TRBV12-4 and TRBJ1-5, with a tentative D call TRBD1 (5 bases). Trimming pared 1 base from V and 3 bases from J, leaving 13 bases between. The CDR3 totals 16 residues. CDR3 sequence (DNA): TGTGCCAGCAGTTTAGGCGGCGGGGACGCCAATCAGCCCCAGCATTTT. Translating gives CASSLGGGDANQPQHF.

This clonotype was seen a handful of times. The V call is TRBV6-1, the J call TRBJ2-1, with D tentatively TRBD1 (5 bases). Trimming left V 7 bases short and J 6 bases short, with 19 bases between. The CDR3 length is 15 residues. From germline, CDR1 is MNHNS and CDR2 SASEGT. CDR3 sequence: CASTPIMAGRNEQFF. The CDR3 bases are TGTGCCAGCACCCCCATCATGGCAGGGCGCAATGAGCAGTTCTTC.

In this sample, this clonotype turned up many times. The chain couples TRBV3-1 to TRBJ2-3; D remains unclear. Germline assignment: CDR1 LGHDT and CDR2 YNNKEL (reference sequence). CDR3 size: 15 residues. V was pared by 0 bases and J by 2 bases, with 9 bases between. The CDR3 region has the DNA TGTGCCAGCAGCCAAGAAGGGTACTCCACAGATACGCAGTATTTT. Its protein is CASSQEGYSTDTQYF.

In this sample, this clonotype turned up many times. The chain employs TRBV12-3 or TRBV12-4 and TRBJ1-5, with unresolved D. The V end was cut by 6 bases, the J end by 1 base, with 10 bases between. The CDR3 runs 14 residues. In DNA form, the CDR3 reads TGTGCCAGCAGCGGAGGGAGGAGCAATCAGCCCCAGCATTTT. Translating it yields CASSGGRSNQPQHF.

The table lists this clonotype with a few counts. J is TRBJ2-1 and V is TRBV4-1; TRBD1 matches at 9 bases. CDR1 MGHRA and CDR2 YSYEKL come from the germline V gene. CDR3 size: 16 residues. The trim removed 5 bases at V and 3 bases at J, leaving 8 bases unmatched. CDR3 sequence (DNA): TGCGCCAGCAGCTCACCCGGGACAGGGTACTACAATGAGCAGTTCTTC. Translated: CASSSPGTGYYNEQFF.

This clonotype was seen repeatedly, ten times or more. V and J are TRBV4-1 and TRBJ2-7; TRBD1 matches at 11 bases. V lost 6 bases and J lost 2; bases outside the gene matches: 0. CDR1 is MGHRA, CDR2 YSYEKL, per germline. The CDR3 runs 13 residues. The CDR3 sequence is CASRGQGAYEQYF. As DNA, the CDR3 is TGCGCCAGCAGGGGACAGGGGGCCTACGAGCAGTACTTC.

This clonotype was recorded at least ten times. This chain uses TRBV2 with TRBJ1-3, with 10 bases aligning to TRBD1. The germline V gene encodes CDR1 SNHLY and CDR2 FYNNEI. V was pared by 9 bases and J by 1 base, with 12 bases of the junction left unmatched. This CDR3 has 17 residues. In DNA, the CDR3 is TGTGCCAGTCCGAATAACGGGACAGGGGCATCTGGAAACACCATATATTTT. Its protein product is CASPNNGTGASGNTIYF. Supplemented by reference TRBV2 and TRBJ1-3, the full variable domain reads EPEVTQTPSHQVTQMGQEVILRCVPISNHLYFYWYRQILGQKVEFLVSFYNNEISEKSEIFDDQFSVERPDGSNFTLKIRSTKLEDSAMYFCASPNNGTGASGNTIYFGEGSWLTVV.

A few counts support this clonotype. A much more abundant neighbour one base away suggests this may be a read error. V gene TRBV7-9 combines with J gene TRBJ2-7, with 11 bases lining up with TRBD1. The germline gives CDR1 SEHNR, CDR2 FQNEAQ (reference sequence). The trim removed 8 bases at V and 6 bases at J, leaving 12 bases unmatched. This CDR3 has 15 residues. The CDR3 coding sequence is TGTGCCAGCGAAATCGGGACAGGGGGTCGTGGCGAGCAGTACTTC. It codes for CASEIGTGGRGEQYF.

The chain carries TRBV11-3 and TRBJ2-3; either TRBD1 or TRBD2 may supply D (5 bases each). Germline lookup yields CDR1 SGHNT and CDR2 YENEEA. The CDR3 length is 13 residues. The V end was cut by 4 bases, the J end by 2 bases, with 7 bases between. CDR3 sequence reads: CASSSGTTDTQYF. In DNA form, the CDR3 reads TGTGCCAGCAGCTCCGGGACCACAGATACGCAGTATTTT. Together with reference TRBV11-3 and TRBJ2-3, the CDR3 gives the full variable domain: EAGVVQSPRYKIIEKKQPVAFWCNPISGHNTLYWYLQNLGQGPELLIRYENEEAVDDSQLPKDRFSAERLKGVDSTLKIQPAELGDSAVYLCASSSGTTDTQYFGPGTRLTVL.

V is TRBV6-5 and J is TRBJ2-7; TRBD1 might be the D (6 bases). CDR3 size: 14 residues. The germline V gene has CDR1 MNHEY and CDR2 SVGAGI. The germline V and J ends were trimmed by 2 bases and 6 bases, with 14 bases remaining between them. In DNA, the CDR3 is TGTGCCAGCAGTTACGGGGCAGGGACAAGCGAGCAGTACTTC. It codes for CASSYGAGTSEQYF.

This clonotype was seen many times. The chain has TRBV15 and TRBJ1-1; 7 bases align to TRBD1. Unmatched junction bases numbered 3, after V lost 1 base and J lost 10 bases. Germline V gene data show CDR1 as LNHNV and CDR2 as YYDKDF (reference sequence). This CDR3 comprises 12 residues. CDR3 in amino acids: CATSRAQGRAFF. In DNA form, the CDR3 reads TGTGCCACCAGCAGAGCACAGGGGCGAGCTTTCTTT.